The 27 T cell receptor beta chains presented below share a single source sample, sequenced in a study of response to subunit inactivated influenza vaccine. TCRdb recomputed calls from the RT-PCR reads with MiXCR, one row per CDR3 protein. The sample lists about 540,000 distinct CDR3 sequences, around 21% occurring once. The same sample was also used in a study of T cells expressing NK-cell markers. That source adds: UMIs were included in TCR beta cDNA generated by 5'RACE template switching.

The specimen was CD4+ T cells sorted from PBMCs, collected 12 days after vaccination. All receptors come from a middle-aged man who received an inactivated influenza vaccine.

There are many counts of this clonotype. The CDR3 bases are TGTGCCAGCAGCGGGGGGGGCAGGGGTTATGGCTACACCTTC. The encoded protein is CASSGGGRGYGYTF. This chain links TRBV7-8 with TRBJ1-2; perhaps TRBD1 as D (6 bases). Trimming took off 5 bases at V and 5 bases at J, with 15 bases between the two ends. Germline V CDR1 and CDR2: SGHVS, FQNEAQ. The CDR3 is 14 residues long.

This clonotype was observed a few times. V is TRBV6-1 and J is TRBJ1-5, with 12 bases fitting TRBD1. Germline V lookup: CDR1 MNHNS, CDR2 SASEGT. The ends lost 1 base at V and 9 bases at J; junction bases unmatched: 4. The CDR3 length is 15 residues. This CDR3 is CASSEGGTGGRPQHF. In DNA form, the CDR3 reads TGTGCCAGCAGTGAAGGTGGGACAGGGGGCAGGCCCCAGCATTTT.

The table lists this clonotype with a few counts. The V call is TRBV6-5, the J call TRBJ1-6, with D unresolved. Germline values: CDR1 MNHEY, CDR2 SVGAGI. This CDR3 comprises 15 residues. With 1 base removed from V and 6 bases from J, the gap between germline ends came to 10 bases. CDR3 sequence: CASSYLHSVNSPLHF. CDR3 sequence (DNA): TGTGCCAGCAGTTACTTACACTCCGTTAATTCACCCCTCCACTTT.

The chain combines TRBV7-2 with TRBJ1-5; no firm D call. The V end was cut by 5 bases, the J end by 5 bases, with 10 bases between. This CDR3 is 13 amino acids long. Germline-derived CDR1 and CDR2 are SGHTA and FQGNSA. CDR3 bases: TGTGCCAGCAGCCCACGGGCCTATCAGCCCCAGCATTTT. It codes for CASSPRAYQPQHF.

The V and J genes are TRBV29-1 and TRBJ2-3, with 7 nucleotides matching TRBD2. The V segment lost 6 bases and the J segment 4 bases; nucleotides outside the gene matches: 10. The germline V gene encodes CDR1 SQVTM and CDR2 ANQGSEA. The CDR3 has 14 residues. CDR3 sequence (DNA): TGCAGCGTCGCCATAACGGGGGGAGCAGATACGCAGTATTTT. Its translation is CSVAITGGADTQYF.

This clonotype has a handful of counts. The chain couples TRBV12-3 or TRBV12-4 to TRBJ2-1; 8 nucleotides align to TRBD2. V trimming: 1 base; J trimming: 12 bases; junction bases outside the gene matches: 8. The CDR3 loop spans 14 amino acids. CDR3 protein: CASSLGVAGFRQFF. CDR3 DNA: TGTGCCAGCAGTTTAGGGGTAGCGGGATTTCGGCAGTTCTTC.

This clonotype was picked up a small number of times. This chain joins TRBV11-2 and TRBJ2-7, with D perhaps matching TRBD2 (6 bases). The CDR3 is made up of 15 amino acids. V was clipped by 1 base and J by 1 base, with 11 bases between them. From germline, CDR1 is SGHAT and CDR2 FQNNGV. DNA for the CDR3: TGTGCCAGCAGCTTAGTCCGGGGGTTATCCTACGAGCAGTACTTC. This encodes CASSLVRGLSYEQYF.

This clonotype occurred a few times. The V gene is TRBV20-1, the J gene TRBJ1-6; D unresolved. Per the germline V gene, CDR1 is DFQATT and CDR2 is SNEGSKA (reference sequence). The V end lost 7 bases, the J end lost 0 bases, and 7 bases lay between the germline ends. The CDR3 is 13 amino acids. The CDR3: CSGTSSYNSPLHF. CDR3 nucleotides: TGCAGTGGGACCTCCTCCTATAATTCACCCCTCCACTTT.

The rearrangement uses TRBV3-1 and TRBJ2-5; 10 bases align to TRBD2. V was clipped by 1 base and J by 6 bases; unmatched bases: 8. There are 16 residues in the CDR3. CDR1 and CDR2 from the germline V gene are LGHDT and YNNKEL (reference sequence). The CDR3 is CASSQVQRGGLQTQYF. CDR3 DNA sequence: TGTGCCAGCAGCCAAGTCCAGCGGGGGGGCCTTCAGACCCAGTACTTC.

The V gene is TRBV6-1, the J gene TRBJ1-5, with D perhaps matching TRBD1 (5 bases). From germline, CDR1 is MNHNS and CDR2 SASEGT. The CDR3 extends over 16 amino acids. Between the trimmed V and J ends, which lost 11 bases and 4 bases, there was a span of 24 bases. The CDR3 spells CASRKGQGGNNQPQHF. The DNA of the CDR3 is TGTGCCTCCCGTAAGGGGCAGGGCGGCAATAATCAGCCCCAGCATTTT.

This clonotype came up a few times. The CDR3 sequence: CASSESPYSLLYGYTF. In nucleotides, the CDR3 is TGTGCCAGCAGCGAATCCCCCTACAGTCTACTTTATGGCTACACCTTC. The rearrangement uses TRBV9 and TRBJ1-2; D not resolved. The ends were cut back, 3 bases at V and 5 bases at J, with 20 bases in the middle. CDR1 is SGDLS and CDR2 is YYNGEE in the germline V gene. The CDR3 has 16 amino acids.

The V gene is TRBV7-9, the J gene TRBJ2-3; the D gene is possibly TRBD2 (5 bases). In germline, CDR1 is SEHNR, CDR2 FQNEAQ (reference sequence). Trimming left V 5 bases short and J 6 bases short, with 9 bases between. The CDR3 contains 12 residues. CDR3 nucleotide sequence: TGTGCCAGCAGCCAGGAGGCGGATACGCAGTATTTT. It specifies CASSQEADTQYF.

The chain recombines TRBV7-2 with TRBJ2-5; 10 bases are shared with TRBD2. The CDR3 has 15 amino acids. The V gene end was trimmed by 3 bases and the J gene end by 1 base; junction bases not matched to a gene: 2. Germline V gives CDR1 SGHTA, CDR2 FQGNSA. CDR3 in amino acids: CASSFSGRSQETQYF. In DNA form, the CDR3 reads TGTGCCAGCAGCTTTAGCGGGAGGAGCCAAGAGACCCAGTACTTC.

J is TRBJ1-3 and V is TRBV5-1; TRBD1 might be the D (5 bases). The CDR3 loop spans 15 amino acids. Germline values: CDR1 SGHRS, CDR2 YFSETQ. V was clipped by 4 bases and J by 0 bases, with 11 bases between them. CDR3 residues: CASSRDGDSGNTIYF. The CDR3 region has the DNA TGCGCCAGCAGCAGGGACGGTGACTCTGGAAACACCATATATTTT. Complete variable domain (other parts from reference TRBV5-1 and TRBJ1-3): KAGVTQTPRYLIKTRGQQVTLSCSPISGHRSVSWYQQTPGQGLQFLFEYFSETQRNKGNFPGRFSGRQFSNSRSEMNVSTLELGDSALYLCASSRDGDSGNTIYFGEGSWLTVV.

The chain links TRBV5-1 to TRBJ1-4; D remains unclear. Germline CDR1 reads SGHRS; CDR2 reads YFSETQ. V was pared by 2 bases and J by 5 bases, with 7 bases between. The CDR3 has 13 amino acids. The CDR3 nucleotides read TGCGCCAGCAGCTTCTCCCGGAATGAAAAACTGTTTTTT. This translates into CASSFSRNEKLFF. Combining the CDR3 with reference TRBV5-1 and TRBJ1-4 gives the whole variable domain KAGVTQTPRYLIKTRGQQVTLSCSPISGHRSVSWYQQTPGQGLQFLFEYFSETQRNKGNFPGRFSGRQFSNSRSEMNVSTLELGDSALYLCASSFSRNEKLFFGSGTQLSVL.

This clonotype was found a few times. The CDR3: CASSQDLVSYEQYF. As DNA, the CDR3 is TGTGCCAGCAGCCAAGATTTAGTCTCCTACGAGCAGTACTTC. The chain joins TRBV4-2 to TRBJ2-7; D is uncertain. V was cut by 0 bases and J by 0 bases, with 6 bases left in between. The CDR3 runs to 14 residues. The V gene's germline CDR1 is LGHNA and CDR2 YNFKEQ.

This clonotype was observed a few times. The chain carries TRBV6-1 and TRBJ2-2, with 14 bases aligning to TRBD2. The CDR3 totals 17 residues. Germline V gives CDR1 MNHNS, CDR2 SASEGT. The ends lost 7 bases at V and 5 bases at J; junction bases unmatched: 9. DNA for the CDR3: TGTGCCAGCACCCTAGGGACTAGCGGGAGTTGGACCGGGGAGCTGTTTTTT. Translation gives CASTLGTSGSWTGELFF.

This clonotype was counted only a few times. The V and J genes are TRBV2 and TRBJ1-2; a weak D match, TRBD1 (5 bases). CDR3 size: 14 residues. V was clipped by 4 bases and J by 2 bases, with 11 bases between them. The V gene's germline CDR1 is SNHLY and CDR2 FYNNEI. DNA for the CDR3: TGTGCCAGCAGTGGGGGGGGTGGAAACTATGGCTACACCTTC. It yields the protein CASSGGGGNYGYTF.

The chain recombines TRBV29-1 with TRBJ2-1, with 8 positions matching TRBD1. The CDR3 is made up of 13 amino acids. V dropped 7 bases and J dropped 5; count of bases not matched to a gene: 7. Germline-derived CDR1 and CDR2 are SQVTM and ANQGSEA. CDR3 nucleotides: TGCAGCGGGAAGCAGGGGGCTAACAATGAGCAGTTCTTC. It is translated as CSGKQGANNEQFF.

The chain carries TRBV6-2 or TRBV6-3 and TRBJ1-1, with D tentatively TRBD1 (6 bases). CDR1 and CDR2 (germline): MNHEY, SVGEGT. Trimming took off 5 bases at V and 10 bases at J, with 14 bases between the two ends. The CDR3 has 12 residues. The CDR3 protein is CASSKTGARAFF. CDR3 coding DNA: TGTGCCAGCAGTAAGACAGGAGCGAGAGCTTTCTTT.

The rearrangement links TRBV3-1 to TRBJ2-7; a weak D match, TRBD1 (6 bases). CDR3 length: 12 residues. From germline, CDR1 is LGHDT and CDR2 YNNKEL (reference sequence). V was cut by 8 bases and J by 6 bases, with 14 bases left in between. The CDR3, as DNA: TGTGCCAGCGGCTACTGGGGGCTCGAGCAGTACTTC. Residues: CASGYWGLEQYF.

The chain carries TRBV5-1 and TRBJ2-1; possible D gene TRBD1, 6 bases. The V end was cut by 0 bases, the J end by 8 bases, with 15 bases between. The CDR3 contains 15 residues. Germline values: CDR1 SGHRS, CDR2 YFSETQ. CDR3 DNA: TGCGCCAGCAGCTTGGGGCAGGGGTATCGGGATGAGCAGTTCTTC. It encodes CASSLGQGYRDEQFF.

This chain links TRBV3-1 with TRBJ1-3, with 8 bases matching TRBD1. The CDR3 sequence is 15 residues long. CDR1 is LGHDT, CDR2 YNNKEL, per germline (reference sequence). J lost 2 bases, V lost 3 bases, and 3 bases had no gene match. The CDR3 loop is CASSHLDRAGNTIYF. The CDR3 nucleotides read TGTGCCAGCAGCCACCTGGACAGGGCTGGAAACACCATATATTTT.

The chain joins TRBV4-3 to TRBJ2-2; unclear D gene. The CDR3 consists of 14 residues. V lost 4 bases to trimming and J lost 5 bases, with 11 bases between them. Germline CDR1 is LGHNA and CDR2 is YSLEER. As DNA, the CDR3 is TGCGCCAGCAGCCGAGACTGGATGACCGGGGAGCTGTTTTTT. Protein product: CASSRDWMTGELFF.

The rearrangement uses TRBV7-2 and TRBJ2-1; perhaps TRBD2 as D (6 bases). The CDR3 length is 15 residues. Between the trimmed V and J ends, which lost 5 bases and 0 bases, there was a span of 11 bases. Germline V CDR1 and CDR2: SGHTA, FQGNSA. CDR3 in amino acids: CASSLSGYSYNEQFF. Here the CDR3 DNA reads TGTGCCAGCAGCCTCAGCGGGTACTCCTACAATGAGCAGTTCTTC.

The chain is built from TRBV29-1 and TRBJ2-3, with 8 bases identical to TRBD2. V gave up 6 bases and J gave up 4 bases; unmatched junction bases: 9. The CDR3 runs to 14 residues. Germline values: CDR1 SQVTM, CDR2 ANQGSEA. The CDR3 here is CSVNGGDLPDTQYF. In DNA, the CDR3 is TGCAGCGTAAACGGGGGGGACTTGCCAGATACGCAGTATTTT.

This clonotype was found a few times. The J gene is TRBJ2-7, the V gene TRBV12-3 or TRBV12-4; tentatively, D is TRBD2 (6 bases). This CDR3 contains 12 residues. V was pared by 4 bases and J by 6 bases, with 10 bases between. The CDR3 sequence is CASSWASAEQYF. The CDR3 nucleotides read TGTGCCAGCAGTTGGGCTAGCGCCGAGCAGTACTTC.